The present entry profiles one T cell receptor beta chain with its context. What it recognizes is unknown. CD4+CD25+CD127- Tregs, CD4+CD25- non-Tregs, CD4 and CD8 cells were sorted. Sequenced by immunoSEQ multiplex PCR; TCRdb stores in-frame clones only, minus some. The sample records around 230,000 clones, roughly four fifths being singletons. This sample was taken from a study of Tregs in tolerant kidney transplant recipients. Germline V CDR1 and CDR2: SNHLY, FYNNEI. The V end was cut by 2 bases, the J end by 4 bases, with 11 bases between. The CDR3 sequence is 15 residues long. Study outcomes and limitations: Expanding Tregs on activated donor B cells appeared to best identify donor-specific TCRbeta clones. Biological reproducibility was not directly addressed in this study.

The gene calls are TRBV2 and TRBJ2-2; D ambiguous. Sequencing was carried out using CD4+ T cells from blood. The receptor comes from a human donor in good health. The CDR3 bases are TGTGCCAGCAGTGAATACAGTCCGGCCACCGGGGAGCTGTTTTTT. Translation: CASSEYSPATGELFF.